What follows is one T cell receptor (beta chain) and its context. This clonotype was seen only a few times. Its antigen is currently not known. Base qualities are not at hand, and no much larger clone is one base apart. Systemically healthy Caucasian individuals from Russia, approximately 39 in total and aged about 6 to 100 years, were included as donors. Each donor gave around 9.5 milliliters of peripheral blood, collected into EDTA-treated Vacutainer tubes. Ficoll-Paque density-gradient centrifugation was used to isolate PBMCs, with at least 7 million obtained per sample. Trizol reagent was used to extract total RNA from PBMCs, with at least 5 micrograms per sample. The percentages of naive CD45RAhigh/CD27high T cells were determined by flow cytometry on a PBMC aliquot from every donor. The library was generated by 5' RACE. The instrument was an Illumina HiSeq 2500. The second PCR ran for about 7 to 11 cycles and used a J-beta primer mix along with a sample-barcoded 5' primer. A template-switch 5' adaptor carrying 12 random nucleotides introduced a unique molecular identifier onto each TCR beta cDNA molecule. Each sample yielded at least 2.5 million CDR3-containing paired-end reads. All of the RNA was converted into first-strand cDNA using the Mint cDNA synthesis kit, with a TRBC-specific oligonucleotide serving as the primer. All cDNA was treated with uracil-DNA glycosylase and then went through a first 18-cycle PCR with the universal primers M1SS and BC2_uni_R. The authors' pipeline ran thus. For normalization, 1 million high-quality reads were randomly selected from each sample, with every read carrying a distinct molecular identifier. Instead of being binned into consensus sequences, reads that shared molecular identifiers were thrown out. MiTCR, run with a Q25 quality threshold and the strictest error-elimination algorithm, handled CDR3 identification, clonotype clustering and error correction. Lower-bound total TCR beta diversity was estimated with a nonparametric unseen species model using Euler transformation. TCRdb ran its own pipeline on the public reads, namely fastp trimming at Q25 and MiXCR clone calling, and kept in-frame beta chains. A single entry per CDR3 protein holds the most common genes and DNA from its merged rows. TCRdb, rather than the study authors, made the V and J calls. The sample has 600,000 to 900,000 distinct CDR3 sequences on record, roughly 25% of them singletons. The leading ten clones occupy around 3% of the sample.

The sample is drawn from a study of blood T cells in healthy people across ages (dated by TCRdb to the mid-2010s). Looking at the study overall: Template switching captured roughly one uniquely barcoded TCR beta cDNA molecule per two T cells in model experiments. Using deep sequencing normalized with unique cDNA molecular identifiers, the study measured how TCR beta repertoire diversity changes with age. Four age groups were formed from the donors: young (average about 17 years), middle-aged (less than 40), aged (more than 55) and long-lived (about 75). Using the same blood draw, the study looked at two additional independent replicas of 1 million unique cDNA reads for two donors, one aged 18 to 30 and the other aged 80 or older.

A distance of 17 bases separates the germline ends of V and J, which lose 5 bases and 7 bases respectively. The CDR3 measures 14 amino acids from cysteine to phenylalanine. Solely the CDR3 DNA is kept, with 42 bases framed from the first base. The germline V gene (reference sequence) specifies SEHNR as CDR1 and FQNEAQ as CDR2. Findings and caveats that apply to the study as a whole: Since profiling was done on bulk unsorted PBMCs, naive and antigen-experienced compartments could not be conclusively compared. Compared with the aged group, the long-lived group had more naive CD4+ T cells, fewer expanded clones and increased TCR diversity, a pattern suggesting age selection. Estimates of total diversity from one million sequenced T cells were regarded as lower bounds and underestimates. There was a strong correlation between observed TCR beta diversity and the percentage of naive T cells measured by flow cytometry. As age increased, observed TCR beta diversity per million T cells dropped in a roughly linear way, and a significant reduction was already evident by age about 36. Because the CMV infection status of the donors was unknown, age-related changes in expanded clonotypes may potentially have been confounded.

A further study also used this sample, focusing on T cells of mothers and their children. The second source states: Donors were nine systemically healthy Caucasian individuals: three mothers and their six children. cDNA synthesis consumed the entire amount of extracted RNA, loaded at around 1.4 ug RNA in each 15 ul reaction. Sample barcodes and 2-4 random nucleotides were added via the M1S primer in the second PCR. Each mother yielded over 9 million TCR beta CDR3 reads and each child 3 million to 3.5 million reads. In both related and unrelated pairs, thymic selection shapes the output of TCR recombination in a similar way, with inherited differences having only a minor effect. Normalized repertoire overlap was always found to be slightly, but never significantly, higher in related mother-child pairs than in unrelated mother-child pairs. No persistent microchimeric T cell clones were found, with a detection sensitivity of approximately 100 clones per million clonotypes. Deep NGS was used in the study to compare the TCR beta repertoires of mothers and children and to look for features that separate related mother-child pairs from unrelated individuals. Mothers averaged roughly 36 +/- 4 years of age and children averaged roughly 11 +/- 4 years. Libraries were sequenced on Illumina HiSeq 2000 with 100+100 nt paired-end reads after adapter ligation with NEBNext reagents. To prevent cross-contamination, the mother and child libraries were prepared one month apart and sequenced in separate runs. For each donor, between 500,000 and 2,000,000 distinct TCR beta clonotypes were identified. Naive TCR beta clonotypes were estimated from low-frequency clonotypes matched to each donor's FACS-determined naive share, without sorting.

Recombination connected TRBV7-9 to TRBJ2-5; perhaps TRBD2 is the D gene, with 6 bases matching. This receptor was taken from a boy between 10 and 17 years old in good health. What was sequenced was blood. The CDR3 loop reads CASSPGQWGGTQYF. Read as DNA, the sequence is TGTGCCAGCAGCCCCGGACAATGGGGAGGGACCCAGTACTTC.